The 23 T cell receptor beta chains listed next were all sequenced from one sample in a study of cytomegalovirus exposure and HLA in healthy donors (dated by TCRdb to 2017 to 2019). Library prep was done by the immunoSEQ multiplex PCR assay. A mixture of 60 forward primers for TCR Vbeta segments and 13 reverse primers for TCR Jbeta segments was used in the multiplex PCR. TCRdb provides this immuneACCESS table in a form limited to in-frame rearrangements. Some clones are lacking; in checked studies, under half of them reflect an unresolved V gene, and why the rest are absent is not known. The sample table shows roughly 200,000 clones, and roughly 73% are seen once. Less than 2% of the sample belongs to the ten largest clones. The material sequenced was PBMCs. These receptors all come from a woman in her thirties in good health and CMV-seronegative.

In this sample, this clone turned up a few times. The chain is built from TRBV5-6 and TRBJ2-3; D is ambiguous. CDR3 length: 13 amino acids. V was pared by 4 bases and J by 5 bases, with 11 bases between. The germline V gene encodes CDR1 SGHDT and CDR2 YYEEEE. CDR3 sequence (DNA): TGTGCCAGCAGCCCCTTATTTAGAGATACGCAGTATTTT. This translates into CASSPLFRDTQYF.

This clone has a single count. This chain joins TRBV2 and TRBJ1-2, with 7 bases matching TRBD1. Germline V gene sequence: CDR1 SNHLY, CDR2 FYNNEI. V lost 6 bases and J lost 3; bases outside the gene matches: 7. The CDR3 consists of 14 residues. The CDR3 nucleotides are TGTGCCAGCAGCCGAGACAGGGTGGACTATGGCTACACCTTC. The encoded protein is CASSRDRVDYGYTF.

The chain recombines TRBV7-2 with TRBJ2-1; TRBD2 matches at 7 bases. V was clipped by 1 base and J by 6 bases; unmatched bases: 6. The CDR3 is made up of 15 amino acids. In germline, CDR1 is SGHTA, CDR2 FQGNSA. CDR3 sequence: CASSLGSGTRNEQFF. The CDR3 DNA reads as TGTGCCAGCAGCTTAGGCAGCGGGACTCGCAATGAGCAGTTCTTC.

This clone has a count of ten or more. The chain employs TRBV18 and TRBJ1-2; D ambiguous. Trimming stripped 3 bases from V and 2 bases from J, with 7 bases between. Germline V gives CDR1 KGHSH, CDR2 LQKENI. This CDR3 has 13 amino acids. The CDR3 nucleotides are TGTGCCAGCTCACCGTCAGAAAACTATGGCTACACCTTC. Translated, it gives CASSPSENYGYTF.

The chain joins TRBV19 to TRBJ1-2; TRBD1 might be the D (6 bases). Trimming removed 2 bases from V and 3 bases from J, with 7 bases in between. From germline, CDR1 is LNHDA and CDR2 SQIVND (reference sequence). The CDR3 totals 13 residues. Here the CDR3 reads CASSITGYYGYTF. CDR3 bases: TGTGCCAGTAGTATAACAGGGTACTATGGCTACACCTTC.

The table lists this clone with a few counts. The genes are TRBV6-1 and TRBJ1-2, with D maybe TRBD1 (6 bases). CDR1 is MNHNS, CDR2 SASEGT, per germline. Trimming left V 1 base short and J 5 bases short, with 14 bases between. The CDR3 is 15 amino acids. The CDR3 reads CASSEEGRGGYGYTF. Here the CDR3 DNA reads TGTGCCAGCAGTGAAGAAGGCAGGGGAGGGTATGGCTACACCTTC.

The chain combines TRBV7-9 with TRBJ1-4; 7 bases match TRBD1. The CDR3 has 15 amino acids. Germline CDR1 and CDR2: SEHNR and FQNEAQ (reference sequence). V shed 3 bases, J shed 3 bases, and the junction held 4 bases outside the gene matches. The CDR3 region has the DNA TGTGCCAGCAGCTTCGGACAGGAGGCTAATGAAAAACTGTTTTTT. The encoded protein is CASSFGQEANEKLFF.

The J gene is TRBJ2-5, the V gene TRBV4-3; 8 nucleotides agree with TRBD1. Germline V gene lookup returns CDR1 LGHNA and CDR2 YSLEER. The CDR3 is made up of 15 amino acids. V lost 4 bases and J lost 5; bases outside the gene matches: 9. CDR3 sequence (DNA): TGCGCCAGCAGCCGACAGGGGTTGGTGAAGGAGACCCAGTACTTC. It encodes CASSRQGLVKETQYF.

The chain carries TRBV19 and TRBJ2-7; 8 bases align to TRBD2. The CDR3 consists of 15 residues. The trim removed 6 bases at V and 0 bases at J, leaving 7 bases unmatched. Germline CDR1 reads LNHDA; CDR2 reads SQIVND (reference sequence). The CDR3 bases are TGTGCCAGTAGATGGGGAGCGGGAGTCTCCTACGAGCAGTACTTC. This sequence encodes CASRWGAGVSYEQYF.

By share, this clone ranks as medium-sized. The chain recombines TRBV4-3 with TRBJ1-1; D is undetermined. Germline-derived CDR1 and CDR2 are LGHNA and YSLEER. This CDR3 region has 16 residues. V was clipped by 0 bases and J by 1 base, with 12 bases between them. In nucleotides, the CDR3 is TGCGCCAGCAGCCAAGACGAGGGCCTCCGGAACACTGAAGCTTTCTTT. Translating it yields CASSQDEGLRNTEAFF.

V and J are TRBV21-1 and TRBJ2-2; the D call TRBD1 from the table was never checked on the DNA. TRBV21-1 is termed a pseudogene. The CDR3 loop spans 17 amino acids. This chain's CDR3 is CASSKGQGIGGTGELFF. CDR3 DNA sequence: TGTGCCAGCAGCAAGGGACAGGGGATAGGAGGAACCGGGGAGCTGTTTTTT.

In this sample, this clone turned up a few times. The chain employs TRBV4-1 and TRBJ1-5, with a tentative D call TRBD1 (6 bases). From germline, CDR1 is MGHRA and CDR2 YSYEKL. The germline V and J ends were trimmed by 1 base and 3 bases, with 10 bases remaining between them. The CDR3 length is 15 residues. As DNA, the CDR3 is TGCGCCAGCAGCCAAGTGTCAGGGGCCAATCAGCCCCAGCATTTT. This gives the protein CASSQVSGANQPQHF.

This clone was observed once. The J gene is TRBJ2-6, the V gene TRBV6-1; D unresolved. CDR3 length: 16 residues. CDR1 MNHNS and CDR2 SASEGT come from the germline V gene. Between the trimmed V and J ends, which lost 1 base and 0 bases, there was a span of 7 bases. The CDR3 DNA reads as TGTGCCAGCAGTGAAGGATTTAGCTCTGGGGCCAACGTCCTGACTTTC. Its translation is CASSEGFSSGANVLTF.

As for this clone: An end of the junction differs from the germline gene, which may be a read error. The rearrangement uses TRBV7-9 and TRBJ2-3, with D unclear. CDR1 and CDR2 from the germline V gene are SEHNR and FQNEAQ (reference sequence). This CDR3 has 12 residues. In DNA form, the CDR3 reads TGTTCCAGCAGCTCCAACACGGATACGCAGTATTTT. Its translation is CSSSSNTDTQYF.

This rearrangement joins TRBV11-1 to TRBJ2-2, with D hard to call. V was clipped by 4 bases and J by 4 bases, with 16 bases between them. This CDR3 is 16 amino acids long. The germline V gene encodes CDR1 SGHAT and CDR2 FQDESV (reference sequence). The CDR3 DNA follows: TGTGCCAGCAGCTCACAGACCCGACCGAGCACCGGGGAGCTGTTTTTT. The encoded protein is CASSSQTRPSTGELFF.

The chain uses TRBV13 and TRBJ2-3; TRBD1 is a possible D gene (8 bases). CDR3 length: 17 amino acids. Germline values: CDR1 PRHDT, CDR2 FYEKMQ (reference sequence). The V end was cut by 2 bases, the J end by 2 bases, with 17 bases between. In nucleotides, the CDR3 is TGTGCCAGCAGCTTAAGGGGAGGGACAGGTCCCACAGATACGCAGTATTTT. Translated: CASSLRGGTGPTDTQYF.

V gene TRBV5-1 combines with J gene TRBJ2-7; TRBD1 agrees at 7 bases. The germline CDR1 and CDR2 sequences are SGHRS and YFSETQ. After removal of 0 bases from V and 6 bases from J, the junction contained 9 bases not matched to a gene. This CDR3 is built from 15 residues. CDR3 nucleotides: TGCGCCAGCAGCTTGGATGGGGACAGAGGTTCCGAGCAGTACTTC. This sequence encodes CASSLDGDRGSEQYF.

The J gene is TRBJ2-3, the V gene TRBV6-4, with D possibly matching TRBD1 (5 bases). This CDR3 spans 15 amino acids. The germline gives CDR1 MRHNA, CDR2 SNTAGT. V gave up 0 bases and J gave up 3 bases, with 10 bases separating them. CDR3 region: CASSDSGAGTDTQYF. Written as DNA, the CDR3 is TGTGCCAGCAGTGACTCAGGGGCAGGGACAGATACGCAGTATTTT.

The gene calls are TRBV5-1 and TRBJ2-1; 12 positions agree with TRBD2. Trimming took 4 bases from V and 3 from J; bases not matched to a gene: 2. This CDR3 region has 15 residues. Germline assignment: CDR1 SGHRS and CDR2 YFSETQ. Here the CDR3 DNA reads TGCGCCAGCAGCCTGACTAGCGGGAGCTACAATGAGCAGTTCTTC. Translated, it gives CASSLTSGSYNEQFF.

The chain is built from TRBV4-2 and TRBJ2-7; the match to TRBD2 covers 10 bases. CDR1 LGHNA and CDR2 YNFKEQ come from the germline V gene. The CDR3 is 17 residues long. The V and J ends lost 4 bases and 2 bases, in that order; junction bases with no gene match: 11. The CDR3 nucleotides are TGTGCCAGCAGCCGAGTATTCGGACTAGCGGTAACCTACGAGCAGTACTTC. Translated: CASSRVFGLAVTYEQYF.

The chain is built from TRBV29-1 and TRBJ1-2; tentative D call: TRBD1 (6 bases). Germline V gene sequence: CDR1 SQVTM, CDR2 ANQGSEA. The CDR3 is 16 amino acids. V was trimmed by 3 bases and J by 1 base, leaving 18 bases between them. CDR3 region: CSVDRPGDEDNYGYTF. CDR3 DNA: TGCAGCGTTGATCGCCCAGGGGACGAGGATAACTATGGCTACACCTTC.

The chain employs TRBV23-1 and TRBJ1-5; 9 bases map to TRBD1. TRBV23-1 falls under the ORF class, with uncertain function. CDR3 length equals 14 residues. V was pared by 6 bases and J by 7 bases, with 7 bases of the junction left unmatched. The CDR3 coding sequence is TGCGCCAGCAGCCTTGGACAGGGGCCACAGCCCCAGCATTTT. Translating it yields CASSLGQGPQPQHF.

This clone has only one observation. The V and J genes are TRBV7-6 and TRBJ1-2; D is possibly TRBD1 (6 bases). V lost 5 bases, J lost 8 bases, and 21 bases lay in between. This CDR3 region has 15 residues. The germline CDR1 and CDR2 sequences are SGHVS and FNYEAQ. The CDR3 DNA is TGTGCCAGCAGCCCCATACAGGGCCCGTGGAGGGGCTACACCTTC. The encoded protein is CASSPIQGPWRGYTF.